The source of this T cell receptor (beta chain) is a study of control samples from healthy donors and cancer patients. The assay was immunoSEQ multiplex PCR, and TCRdb's table has in-frame clones only and misses some. The data contain roughly 100,000 clones, roughly 91% of them singletons. CDR1 and CDR2 from the germline V gene are SGHRS and YFSETQ. The CDR3 covers 13 residues. Trimming cost V 0 bases and J 4 bases, with 6 bases left between them. This sequence joins TRBV5-1 and TRBJ2-3, with D possibly matching TRBD2 (5 bases). This TCR derives from a man younger than 45 in good health. Sequencing was carried out using blood. The DNA for the CDR3 is TGCGCCAGCAGCTTGGGGGGAGCAGATACGCAGTATTTT. It translates to CASSLGGADTQYF. Filled out from reference TRBV5-1 and TRBJ2-3, the complete variable domain reads KAGVTQTPRYLIKTRGQQVTLSCSPISGHRSVSWYQQTPGQGLQFLFEYFSETQRNKGNFPGRFSGRQFSNSRSEMNVSTLELGDSALYLCASSLGGADTQYFGPGTRLTVL.